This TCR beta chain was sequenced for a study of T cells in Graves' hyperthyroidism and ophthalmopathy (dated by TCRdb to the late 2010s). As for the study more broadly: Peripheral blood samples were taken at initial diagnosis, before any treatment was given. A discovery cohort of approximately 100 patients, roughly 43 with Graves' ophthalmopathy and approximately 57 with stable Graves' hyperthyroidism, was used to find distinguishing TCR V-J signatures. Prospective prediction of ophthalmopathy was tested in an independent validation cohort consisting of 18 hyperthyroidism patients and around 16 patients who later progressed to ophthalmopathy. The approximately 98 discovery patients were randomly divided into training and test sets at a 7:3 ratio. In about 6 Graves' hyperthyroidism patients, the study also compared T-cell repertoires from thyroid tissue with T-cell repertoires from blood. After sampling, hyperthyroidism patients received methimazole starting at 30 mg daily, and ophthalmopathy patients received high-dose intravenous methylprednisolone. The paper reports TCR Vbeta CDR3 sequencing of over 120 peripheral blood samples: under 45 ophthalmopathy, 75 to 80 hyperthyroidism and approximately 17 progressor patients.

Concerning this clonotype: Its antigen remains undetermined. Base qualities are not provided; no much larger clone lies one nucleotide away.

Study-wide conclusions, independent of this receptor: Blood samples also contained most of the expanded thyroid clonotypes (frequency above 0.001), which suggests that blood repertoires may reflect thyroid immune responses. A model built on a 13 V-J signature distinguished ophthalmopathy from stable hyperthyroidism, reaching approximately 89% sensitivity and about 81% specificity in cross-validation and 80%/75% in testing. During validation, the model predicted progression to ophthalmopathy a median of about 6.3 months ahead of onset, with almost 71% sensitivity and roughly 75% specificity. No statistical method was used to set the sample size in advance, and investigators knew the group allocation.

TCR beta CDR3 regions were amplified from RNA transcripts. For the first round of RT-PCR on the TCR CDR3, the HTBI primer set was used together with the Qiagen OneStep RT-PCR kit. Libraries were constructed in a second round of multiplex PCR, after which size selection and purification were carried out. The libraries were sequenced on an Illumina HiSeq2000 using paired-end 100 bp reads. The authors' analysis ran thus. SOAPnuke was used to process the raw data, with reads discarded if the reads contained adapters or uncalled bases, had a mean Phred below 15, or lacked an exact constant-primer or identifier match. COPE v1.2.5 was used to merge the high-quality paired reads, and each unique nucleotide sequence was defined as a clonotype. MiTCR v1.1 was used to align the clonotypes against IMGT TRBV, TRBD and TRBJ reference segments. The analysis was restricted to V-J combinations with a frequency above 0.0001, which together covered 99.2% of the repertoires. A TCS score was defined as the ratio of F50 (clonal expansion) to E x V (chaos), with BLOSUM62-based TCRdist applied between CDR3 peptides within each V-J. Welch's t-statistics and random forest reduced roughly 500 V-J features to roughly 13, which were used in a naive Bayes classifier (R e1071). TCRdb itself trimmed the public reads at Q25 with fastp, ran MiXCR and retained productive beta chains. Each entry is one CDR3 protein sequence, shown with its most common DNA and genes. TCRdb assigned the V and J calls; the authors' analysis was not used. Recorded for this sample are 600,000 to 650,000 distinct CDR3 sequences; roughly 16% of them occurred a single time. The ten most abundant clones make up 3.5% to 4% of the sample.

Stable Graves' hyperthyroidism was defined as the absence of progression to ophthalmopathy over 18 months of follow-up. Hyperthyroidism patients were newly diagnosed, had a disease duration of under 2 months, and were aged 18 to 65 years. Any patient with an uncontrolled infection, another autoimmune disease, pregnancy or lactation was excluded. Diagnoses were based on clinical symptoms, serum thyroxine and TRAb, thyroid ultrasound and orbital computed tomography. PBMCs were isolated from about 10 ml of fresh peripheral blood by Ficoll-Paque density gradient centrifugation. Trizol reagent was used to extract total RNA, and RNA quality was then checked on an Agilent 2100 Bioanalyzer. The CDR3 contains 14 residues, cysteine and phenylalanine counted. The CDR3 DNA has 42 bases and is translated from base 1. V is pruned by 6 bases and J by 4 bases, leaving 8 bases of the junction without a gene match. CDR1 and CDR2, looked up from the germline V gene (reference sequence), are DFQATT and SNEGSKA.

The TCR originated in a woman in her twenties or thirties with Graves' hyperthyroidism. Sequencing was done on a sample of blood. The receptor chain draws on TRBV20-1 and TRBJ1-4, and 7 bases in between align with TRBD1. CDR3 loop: CSAQAGQLNEKLFF. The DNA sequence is TGCAGTGCGCAAGCGGGACAGCTTAATGAAAAACTGTTTTTT.